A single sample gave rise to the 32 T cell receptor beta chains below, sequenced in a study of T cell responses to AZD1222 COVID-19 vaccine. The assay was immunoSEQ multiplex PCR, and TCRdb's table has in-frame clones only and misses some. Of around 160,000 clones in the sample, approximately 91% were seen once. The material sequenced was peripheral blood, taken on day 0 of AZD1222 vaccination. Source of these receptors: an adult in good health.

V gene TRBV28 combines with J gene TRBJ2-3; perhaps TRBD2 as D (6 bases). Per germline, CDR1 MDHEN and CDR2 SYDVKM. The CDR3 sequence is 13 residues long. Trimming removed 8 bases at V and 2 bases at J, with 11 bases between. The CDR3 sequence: CASCGGLTDTQYF. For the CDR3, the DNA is TGTGCCAGCTGTGGGGGACTCACAGATACGCAGTATTTT.

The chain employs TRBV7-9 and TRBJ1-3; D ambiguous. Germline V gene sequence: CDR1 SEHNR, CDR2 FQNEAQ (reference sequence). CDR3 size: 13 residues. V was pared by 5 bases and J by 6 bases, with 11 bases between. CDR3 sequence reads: CASSPIDLNTIYF. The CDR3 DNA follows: TGTGCCAGCAGCCCCATAGATTTAAACACCATATATTTT.

The CDR3 spells CASSGPSTDTQYF. The CDR3 DNA reads as TGTGCCAGCAGCGGCCCTAGCACAGATACGCAGTATTTT. The J gene is TRBJ2-3, the V gene TRBV9, with D unresolved. Germline CDR1 is SGDLS and CDR2 is YYNGEE. This CDR3 comprises 13 residues. Deletions cut 3 bases from V and 0 bases from J, with 5 bases between.

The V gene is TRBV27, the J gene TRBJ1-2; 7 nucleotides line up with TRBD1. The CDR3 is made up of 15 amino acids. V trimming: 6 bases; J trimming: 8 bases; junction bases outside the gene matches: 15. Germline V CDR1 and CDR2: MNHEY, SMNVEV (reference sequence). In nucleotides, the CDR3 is TGTGCCAGCAGCTTACAACAGGGGCGGGTTGGGGGCTACACCTTC. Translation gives CASSLQQGRVGGYTF.

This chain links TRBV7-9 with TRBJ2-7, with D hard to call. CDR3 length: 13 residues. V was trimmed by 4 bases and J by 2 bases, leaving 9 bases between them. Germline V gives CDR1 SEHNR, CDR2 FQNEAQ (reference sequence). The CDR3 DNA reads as TGTGCCAGCAGCTCGGAAAAAACCTACGAGCAGTACTTC. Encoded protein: CASSSEKTYEQYF.

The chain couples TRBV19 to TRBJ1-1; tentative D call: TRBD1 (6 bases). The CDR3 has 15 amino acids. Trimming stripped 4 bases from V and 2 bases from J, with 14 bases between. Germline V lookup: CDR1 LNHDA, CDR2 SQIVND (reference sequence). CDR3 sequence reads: CASSNLRTENTEAFF. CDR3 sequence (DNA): TGTGCCAGTAGTAACCTCCGGACAGAAAACACTGAAGCTTTCTTT.

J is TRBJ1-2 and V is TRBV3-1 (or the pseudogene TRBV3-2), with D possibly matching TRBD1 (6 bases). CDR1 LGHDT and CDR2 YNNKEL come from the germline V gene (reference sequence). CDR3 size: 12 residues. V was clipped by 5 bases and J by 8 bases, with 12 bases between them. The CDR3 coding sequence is TGTGCCAGCAGCACAGGGTGGAACGGCTACACCTTC. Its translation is CASSTGWNGYTF.

In nucleotides, the CDR3 is TGCGCCAGCAGGGTGACAGGGGGCAGATCCGAAGCTTTCTTT. This translates into CASRVTGGRSEAFF. This chain connects TRBV10-1 to TRBJ1-1; 10 positions agree with TRBD1. This CDR3 spans 14 amino acids. V shed 6 bases, J shed 8 bases, and the junction held 9 bases outside the gene matches. Germline-derived CDR1 and CDR2 are WNHNN and SYGVQD (reference sequence).

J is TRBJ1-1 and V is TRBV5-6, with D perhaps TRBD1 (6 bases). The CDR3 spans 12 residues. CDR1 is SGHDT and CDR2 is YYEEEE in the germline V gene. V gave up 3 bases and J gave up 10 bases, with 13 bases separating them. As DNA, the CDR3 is TGTGCCAGCAGCTCCCACAGGGTACCAGCTTTCTTT. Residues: CASSSHRVPAFF.

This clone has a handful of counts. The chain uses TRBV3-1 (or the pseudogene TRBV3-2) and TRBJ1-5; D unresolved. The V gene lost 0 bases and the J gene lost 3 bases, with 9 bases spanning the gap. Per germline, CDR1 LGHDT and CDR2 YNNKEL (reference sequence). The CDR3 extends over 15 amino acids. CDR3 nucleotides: TGTGCCAGCAGCCAAGACTCCCGTCTCAATCAGCCCCAGCATTTT. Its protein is CASSQDSRLNQPQHF.

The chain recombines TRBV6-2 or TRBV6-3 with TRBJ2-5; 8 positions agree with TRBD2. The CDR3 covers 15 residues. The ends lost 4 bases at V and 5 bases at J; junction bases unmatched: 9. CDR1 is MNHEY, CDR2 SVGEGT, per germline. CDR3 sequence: CASSSTRLAWETQYF. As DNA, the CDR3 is TGTGCCAGCAGTTCAACTCGACTAGCGTGGGAGACCCAGTACTTC.

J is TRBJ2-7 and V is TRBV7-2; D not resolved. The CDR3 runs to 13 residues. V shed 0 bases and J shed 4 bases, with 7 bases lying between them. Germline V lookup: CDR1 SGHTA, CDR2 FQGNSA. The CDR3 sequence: CASSLADGYEQYF. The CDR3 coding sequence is TGTGCCAGCAGCTTAGCTGACGGTTACGAGCAGTACTTC.

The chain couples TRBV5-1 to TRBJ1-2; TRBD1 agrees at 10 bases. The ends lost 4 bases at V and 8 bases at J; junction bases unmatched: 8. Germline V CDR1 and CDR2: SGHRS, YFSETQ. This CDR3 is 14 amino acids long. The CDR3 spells CASSLSGTGDGYTF. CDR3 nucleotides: TGCGCCAGCAGCCTGTCCGGGACAGGGGACGGCTACACCTTC.

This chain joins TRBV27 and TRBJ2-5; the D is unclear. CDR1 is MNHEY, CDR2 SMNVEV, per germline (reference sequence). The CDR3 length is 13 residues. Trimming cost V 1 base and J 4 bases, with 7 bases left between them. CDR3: CASSLYPPETQYF. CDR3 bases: TGTGCCAGCAGTTTATACCCTCCAGAGACCCAGTACTTC.

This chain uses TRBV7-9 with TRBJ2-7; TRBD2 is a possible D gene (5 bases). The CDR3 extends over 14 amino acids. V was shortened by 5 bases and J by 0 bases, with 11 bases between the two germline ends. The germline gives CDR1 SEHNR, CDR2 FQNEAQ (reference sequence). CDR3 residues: CASSASAVSYEQYF. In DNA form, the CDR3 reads TGTGCCAGCAGCGCCTCAGCGGTCTCCTACGAGCAGTACTTC.

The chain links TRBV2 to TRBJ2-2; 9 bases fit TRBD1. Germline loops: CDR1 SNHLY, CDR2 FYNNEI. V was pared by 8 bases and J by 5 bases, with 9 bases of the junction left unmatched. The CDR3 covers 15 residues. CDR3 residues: CASGRKDRGTGELFF. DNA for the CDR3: TGTGCCAGCGGGCGGAAGGACAGGGGTACCGGGGAGCTGTTTTTT.

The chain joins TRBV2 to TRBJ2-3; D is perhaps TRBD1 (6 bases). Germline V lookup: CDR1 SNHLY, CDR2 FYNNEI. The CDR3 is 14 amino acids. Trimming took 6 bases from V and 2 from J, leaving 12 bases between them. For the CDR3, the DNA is TGTGCCAGCAGCGCCGGGACAAACACAGATACGCAGTATTTT. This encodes CASSAGTNTDTQYF.

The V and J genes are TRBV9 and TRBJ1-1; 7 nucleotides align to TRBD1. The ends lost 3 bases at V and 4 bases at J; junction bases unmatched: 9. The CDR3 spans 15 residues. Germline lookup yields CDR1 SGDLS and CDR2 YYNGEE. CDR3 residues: CASSEGDRAGTEAFF. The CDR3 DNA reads TGTGCCAGCAGCGAAGGAGACAGGGCTGGCACTGAAGCTTTCTTT.

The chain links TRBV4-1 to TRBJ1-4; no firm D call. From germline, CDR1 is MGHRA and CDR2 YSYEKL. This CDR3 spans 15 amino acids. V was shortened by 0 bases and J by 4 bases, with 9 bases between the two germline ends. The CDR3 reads CASSQEQANNEKLFF. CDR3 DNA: TGCGCCAGCAGCCAAGAGCAGGCTAATAATGAAAAACTGTTTTTT.

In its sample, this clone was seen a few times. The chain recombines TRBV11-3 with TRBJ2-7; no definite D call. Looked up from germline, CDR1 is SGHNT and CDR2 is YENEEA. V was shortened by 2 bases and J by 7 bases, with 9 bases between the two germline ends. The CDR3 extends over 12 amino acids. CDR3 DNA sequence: TGTGCCAGCAGCTTAAGTTCTGGAGAGCAGTACTTC. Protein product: CASSLSSGEQYF.

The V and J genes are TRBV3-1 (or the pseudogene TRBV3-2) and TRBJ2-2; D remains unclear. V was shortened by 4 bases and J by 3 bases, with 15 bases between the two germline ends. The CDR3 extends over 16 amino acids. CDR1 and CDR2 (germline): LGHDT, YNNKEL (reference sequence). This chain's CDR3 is CASSPPRFIDTGELFF. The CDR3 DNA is TGTGCCAGCAGCCCACCCCGGTTTATCGACACCGGGGAGCTGTTTTTT.

CDR3 sequence reads: CASRGGDYGYTF. In DNA form, the CDR3 reads TGCGCCAGCAGGGGCGGGGACTATGGCTACACCTTC. The chain is built from TRBV5-1 and TRBJ1-2; no clear D. This CDR3 has 12 amino acids. Trimming took 5 bases from V and 3 from J, leaving 8 bases between them. Germline CDR1 SGHRS, CDR2 YFSETQ.

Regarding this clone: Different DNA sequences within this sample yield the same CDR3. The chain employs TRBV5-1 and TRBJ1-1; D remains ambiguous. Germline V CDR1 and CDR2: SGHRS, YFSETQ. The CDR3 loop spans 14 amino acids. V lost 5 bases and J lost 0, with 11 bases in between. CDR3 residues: CASSLGSLNTEAFF. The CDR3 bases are TGCGCCAGCAGTCTAGGCAGCTTGAACACTGAAGCTTTCTTT. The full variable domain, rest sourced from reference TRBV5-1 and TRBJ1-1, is KAGVTQTPRYLIKTRGQQVTLSCSPISGHRSVSWYQQTPGQGLQFLFEYFSETQRNKGNFPGRFSGRQFSNSRSEMNVSTLELGDSALYLCASSLGSLNTEAFFGQGTRLTVV.

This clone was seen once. The CDR3 spells CASRDSSGANVLTF. CDR3 nucleotide sequence: TGTGCCAGCAGGGACAGCTCTGGGGCCAACGTCCTGACTTTC. The chain recombines TRBV28 with TRBJ2-6; D possibly corresponds to TRBD1 (6 bases). Between the trimmed V and J ends, which lost 6 bases and 0 bases, there was a span of 6 bases. This CDR3 comprises 14 residues. The germline gives CDR1 MDHEN, CDR2 SYDVKM.

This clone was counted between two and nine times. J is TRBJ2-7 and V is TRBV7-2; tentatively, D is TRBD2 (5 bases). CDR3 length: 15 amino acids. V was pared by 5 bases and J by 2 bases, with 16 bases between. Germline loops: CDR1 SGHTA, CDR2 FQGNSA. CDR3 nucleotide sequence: TGTGCCAGCAGCCTGGTGCGGAGGCAAACCTACGAGCAGTACTTC. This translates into CASSLVRRQTYEQYF.

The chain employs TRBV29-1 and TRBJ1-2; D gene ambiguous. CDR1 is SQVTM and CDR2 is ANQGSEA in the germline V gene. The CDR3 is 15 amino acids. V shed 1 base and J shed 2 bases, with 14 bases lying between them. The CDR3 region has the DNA TGCAGCGTTGAAGCTTGGGAGGGTCAGAACTATGGCTACACCTTC. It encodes CSVEAWEGQNYGYTF.

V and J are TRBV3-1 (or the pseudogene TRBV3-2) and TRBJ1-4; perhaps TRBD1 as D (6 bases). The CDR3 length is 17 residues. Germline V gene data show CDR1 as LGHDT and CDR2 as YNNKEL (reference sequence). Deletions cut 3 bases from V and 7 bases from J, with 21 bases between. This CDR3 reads CASSHHTEPGQGEKLFF. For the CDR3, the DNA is TGTGCCAGCAGCCACCATACTGAGCCGGGACAAGGTGAAAAACTGTTTTTT.

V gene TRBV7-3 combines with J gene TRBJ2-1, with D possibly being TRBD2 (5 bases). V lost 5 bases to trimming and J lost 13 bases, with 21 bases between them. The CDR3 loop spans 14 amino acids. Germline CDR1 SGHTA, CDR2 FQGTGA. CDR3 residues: CASSPRRTGVPQFF. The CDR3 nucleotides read TGTGCCAGCAGCCCGCGGCGGACCGGGGTGCCCCAGTTCTTC.

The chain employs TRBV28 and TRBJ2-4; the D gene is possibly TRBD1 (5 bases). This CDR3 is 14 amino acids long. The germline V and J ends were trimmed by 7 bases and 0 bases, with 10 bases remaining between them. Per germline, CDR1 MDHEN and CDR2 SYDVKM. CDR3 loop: CASNDRAAKNIQYF. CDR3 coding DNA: TGTGCCAGCAACGACAGAGCAGCCAAAAACATTCAGTACTTC.

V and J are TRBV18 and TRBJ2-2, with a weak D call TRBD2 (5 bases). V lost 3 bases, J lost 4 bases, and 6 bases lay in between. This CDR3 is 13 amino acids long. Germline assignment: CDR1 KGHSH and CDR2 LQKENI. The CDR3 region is CASSPGITGELFF. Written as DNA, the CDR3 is TGTGCCAGCTCACCCGGGATCACCGGGGAGCTGTTTTTT.

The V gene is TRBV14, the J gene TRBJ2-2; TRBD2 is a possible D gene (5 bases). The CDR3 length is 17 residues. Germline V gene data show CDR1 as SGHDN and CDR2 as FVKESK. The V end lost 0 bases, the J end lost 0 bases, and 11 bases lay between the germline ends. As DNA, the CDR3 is TGTGCCAGCAGCCAAGAACCGGGGAAAACGAACACCGGGGAGCTGTTTTTT. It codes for CASSQEPGKTNTGELFF.

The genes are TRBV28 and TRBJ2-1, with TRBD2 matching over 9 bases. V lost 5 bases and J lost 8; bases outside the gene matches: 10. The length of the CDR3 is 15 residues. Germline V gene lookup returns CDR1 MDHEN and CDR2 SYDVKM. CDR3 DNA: TGTGCCAGCAGTCCCCCGGGACTAGCAAGCCATGAGCAGTTCTTC. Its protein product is CASSPPGLASHEQFF.